Listed here is a single T cell receptor beta chain. This sample also contains other DNA sequences that code for the same CDR3. The data belong to a study of blood T cell repertoires in COVID-19. Germline CDR1 is ENHRY and CDR2 is SYGVKD. Trimming pared 3 bases from V and 8 bases from J, leaving 8 bases between. The CDR3 runs 13 residues. Authors' processing steps: For nucleated cells, counts were estimated from reference gene primer amplification. Clones were read by immunoSEQ multiplex PCR, and TCRdb kept only the in-frame ones, dropping some. V and J calls and clone size follow that table, whereas D and trimming were derived from the DNA. The table includes roughly 190,000 clones, about 76% detected once.

Input material: peripheral blood. The receptor's source is a woman aged 50 to 60 with active or convalescent COVID-19. The J gene is TRBJ1-6, the V gene TRBV10-3, with D possibly matching TRBD1 (6 bases). CDR3 region: CAISEQGDSPLHF. The CDR3 bases are TGTGCCATCAGTGAACAGGGTGATTCACCCCTCCACTTT.